The next 18 T cell receptor beta chains were all read from a single sample in a study of technical replicates of blood from a few donors. Profiling relied on immunoSEQ multiplex PCR, and the TCRdb table lists in-frame clones only, not all of them. This table has more than 65,000 clones, 95% to 96% appearing once. Source material: T cells isolated from PBMCs. These receptors all stem from a human donor in good health.

The V gene is TRBV11-2, the J gene TRBJ1-1; D uncertain. Deletions cut 4 bases from V and 1 base from J, with 7 bases between. Germline CDR1 SGHAT, CDR2 FQNNGV. The CDR3 is 13 residues long. The CDR3 loop is CASSYDWNTEAFF. For the CDR3, the DNA is TGTGCCAGCAGCTATGACTGGAACACTGAAGCTTTCTTT.

The gene calls are TRBV5-1 and TRBJ2-3; no clear D gene. V was cut by 4 bases and J by 5 bases, with 8 bases left in between. Germline-derived CDR1 and CDR2 are SGHRS and YFSETQ. The CDR3 extends over 12 amino acids. CDR3 bases: TGCGCCAGCAGCGATGGTAGAGATACGCAGTATTTT. Translating gives CASSDGRDTQYF.

The rearrangement links TRBV6-5 to TRBJ2-7; D perhaps matches TRBD1 (5 bases). The germline V gene has CDR1 MNHEY and CDR2 SVGAGI. Trimming took 10 bases from V and 3 from J, leaving 13 bases between them. The CDR3 runs to 12 residues. CDR3 coding DNA: TGTGCCACAGGGCAGGTGCTCTACGAGCAGTACTTC. Residues: CATGQVLYEQYF.

V gene TRBV6-6 combines with J gene TRBJ1-5; D remains ambiguous. Deletions cut 0 bases from V and 7 bases from J, with 13 bases between. The CDR3 covers 15 residues. From germline, CDR1 is MNHNY and CDR2 SVGAGI (reference sequence). The CDR3: CASSYSPGSRQPQHF. The CDR3 DNA sequence: TGTGCCAGCAGTTACTCTCCGGGGAGCCGCCAGCCCCAGCATTTT.

The gene calls are TRBV19 and TRBJ2-5; TRBD2 is a possible D gene (5 bases). The V gene's germline CDR1 is LNHDA and CDR2 SQIVND (reference sequence). The CDR3 length is 16 residues. Deletions cut 5 bases from V and 4 bases from J, with 20 bases between. This CDR3 reads CASSERLTRATETQYF. The CDR3 coding sequence is TGTGCCAGTAGTGAACGCTTAACTAGGGCTACAGAGACCCAGTACTTC. Variable domain in full (rest from reference TRBV19 and TRBJ2-5): DGGITQSPKYLFRKEGQNVTLSCEQNLNHDAMYWYRQDPGQGLRLIYYSQIVNDFQKGDIAEGYSVSREKKESFPLTVTSAQKNPTAFYLCASSERLTRATETQYFGPGTRLLVL.

The chain carries TRBV2 and TRBJ2-2; 9 bases fit TRBD2. The V and J ends lost 6 bases and 6 bases, in that order; junction bases with no gene match: 8. The CDR3 is 15 amino acids. The germline V gene has CDR1 SNHLY and CDR2 FYNNEI. CDR3 protein: CASSILAGLSGELFF. The CDR3 DNA reads TGTGCCAGCAGCATACTAGCGGGTCTTTCCGGGGAGCTGTTTTTT.

The V gene is TRBV4-1, the J gene TRBJ2-3, with TRBD2 identical over 13 bases. Germline CDR1 and CDR2: MGHRA and YSYEKL. The trim removed 0 bases at V and 7 bases at J, leaving 10 bases unmatched. This CDR3 comprises 18 residues. As DNA, the CDR3 is TGCGCCAGCAGCCAAGATGTTACTAGCGGGGGGGCCGCGAATACGCAGTATTTT. Protein: CASSQDVTSGGAANTQYF.

V usage is TRBV6-5 and J usage is TRBJ2-7, with D perhaps matching TRBD1 (5 bases). Germline assignment: CDR1 MNHEY and CDR2 SVGAGI. The CDR3 has 15 amino acids. V lost 0 bases, J lost 0 bases, and 9 bases lay in between. DNA of the CDR3: TGTGCCAGCAGTTACTCGGGGCGGAGCTCCTACGAGCAGTACTTC. Amino acid sequence: CASSYSGRSSYEQYF.

This chain connects TRBV7-9 to TRBJ2-3, with D possibly TRBD2 on 5 matching bases. V was trimmed by 4 bases and J by 4 bases, leaving 18 bases between them. The CDR3 loop spans 16 amino acids. Germline CDR1 SEHNR, CDR2 FQNEAQ (reference sequence). The CDR3 DNA follows: TGTGCCAGCAGCTCCCCCCACCGGGGATTGGCAGATACGCAGTATTTT. Protein sequence: CASSSPHRGLADTQYF. Based on the CDR3 plus reference TRBV7-9 and TRBJ2-3, the full variable domain is DTGVSQNPRHKITKRGQNVTFRCDPISEHNRLYWYRQTLGQGPEFLTYFQNEAQLEKSRLLSDRFSAERPKGSFSTLEIQRTEQGDSAMYLCASSSPHRGLADTQYFGPGTRLTVL.

This clone was seen once. This chain connects TRBV7-9 to TRBJ2-7, with a possible D match to TRBD1 (6 bases). Deletions cut 8 bases from V and 7 bases from J, with 15 bases between. Germline-derived CDR1 and CDR2 are SEHNR and FQNEAQ (reference sequence). This CDR3 spans 12 amino acids. The CDR3 nucleotides read TGTGCCAGCTCAGGGGTGGCCTGGGAGCAGTACTTC. The encoded protein is CASSGVAWEQYF. Looking up the rest from reference TRBV7-9 and TRBJ2-7 gives the full variable domain: DTGVSQNPRHKITKRGQNVTFRCDPISEHNRLYWYRQTLGQGPEFLTYFQNEAQLEKSRLLSDRFSAERPKGSFSTLEIQRTEQGDSAMYLCASSGVAWEQYFGPGTRLTVT.

V and J are TRBV4-1 and TRBJ1-4, with D maybe TRBD1 (5 bases). The CDR3 is 15 amino acids. Between the trimmed V and J ends, which lost 4 bases and 7 bases, there was a span of 16 bases. CDR1 is MGHRA and CDR2 is YSYEKL in the germline V gene. The DNA for the CDR3 is TGCGCCAGCAGCCTAGGGGCAGTTGCGGTTGAAAAACTGTTTTTT. Translation gives CASSLGAVAVEKLFF.

V is TRBV6-1 and J is TRBJ2-3; D perhaps matches TRBD1 (6 bases). The CDR3 contains 15 residues. With 6 bases removed from V and 4 bases from J, the gap between germline ends came to 17 bases. Germline assignment: CDR1 MNHNS and CDR2 SASEGT. In DNA form, the CDR3 reads TGTGCCAGCAGAGGGGACACCGGCTTCCCAGATACGCAGTATTTT. It is translated as CASRGDTGFPDTQYF.

CDR3 nucleotides: TGTGCCAGCAGTCAAACCGGGACTAGCGGGAGTAATGAGCAGTTCTTC. It yields the protein CASSQTGTSGSNEQFF. The chain joins TRBV28 to TRBJ2-1; 14 nucleotides agree with TRBD2. The CDR3 spans 16 residues. Looked up from germline, CDR1 is MDHEN and CDR2 is SYDVKM. The J segment lost 7 bases and the V segment lost 5 bases, leaving 7 bases of the junction unmatched.

The chain joins TRBV30 to TRBJ1-5; tentatively, D is TRBD1 (6 bases). The CDR3 has 15 amino acids. Trimming took off 3 bases at V and 6 bases at J, with 18 bases between the two ends. CDR1 is GTSNPN, CDR2 SVGIG, per germline (reference sequence). The CDR3: CAWRKKAGVSQPQHF. For the CDR3, the DNA is TGTGCCTGGAGAAAAAAGGCAGGGGTGTCTCAGCCCCAGCATTTT.

The J gene is TRBJ1-1, the V gene TRBV9; D is ambiguous. V dropped 0 bases and J dropped 4 bases, with 10 bases sitting between them. CDR3 length equals 14 residues. The germline CDR1 and CDR2 sequences are SGDLS and YYNGEE. Here the CDR3 reads CASSVGGTGTEAFF. The CDR3 coding sequence is TGTGCCAGCAGCGTAGGAGGTACGGGCACTGAAGCTTTCTTT.

This chain joins TRBV5-1 and TRBJ2-7; 9 bases are a match to TRBD2. The germline V gene encodes CDR1 SGHRS and CDR2 YFSETQ. CDR3 length equals 16 residues. V was pared by 1 base and J by 0 bases, with 5 bases of the junction left unmatched. CDR3 coding DNA: TGCGCCAGCAGCTTGTGGTCAGCGGGGGGCTCCTACGAGCAGTACTTC. It encodes CASSLWSAGGSYEQYF.

The V and J genes are TRBV29-1 and TRBJ2-5, with 8 bases aligning to TRBD1. Germline V gives CDR1 SQVTM, CDR2 ANQGSEA. The CDR3 totals 18 residues. The junction had 14 bases not matched to a gene; V was cut back by 0 bases and J by 2 bases. CDR3: CSVEDPASDRVDQETQYF. For the CDR3, the DNA is TGCAGCGTTGAAGATCCGGCCTCGGACAGGGTCGATCAAGAGACCCAGTACTTC.

V and J are TRBV9 and TRBJ1-5; 7 nucleotides match TRBD1. There are 15 residues in the CDR3. Losses at the gene ends were 4 bases for V and 3 bases for J; bases not matched to a gene: 7. Germline CDR1 reads SGDLS; CDR2 reads YYNGEE. Here the CDR3 reads CASSPGDSPNQPQHF. CDR3 nucleotide sequence: TGTGCCAGCAGCCCCGGGGACAGTCCCAATCAGCCCCAGCATTTT.